This T cell receptor beta chain was documented in a study of CXCR3-negative and CXCR3-positive naive CD8 T cells. Regarding the study as a whole: In CXCR3-positive naive cells, the TRB CDR3s were more hydrophobic than in CXCR3-negative naive cells. Between one naive subset and the other, surface CD5 was comparable, and TCR strength was inferred from TRB CDR3 properties. Fresh PBMCs were used in most assays, and CXCR3 expression partially decreased after cryopreservation.

Libraries were UMI-labeled 5' RACE TRB cDNA. TCRdb reworked the 5' RACE reads into one entry per CDR3 protein, no DNA. The listing contains 90,000 to 100,000 distinct CDR3 sequences. The CDR3 consists of 19 residues. CDR1 is DFQATT and CDR2 is SNEGSKA in the germline V gene (reference sequence). Remarks on this clonotype: The target antigen is unknown.

The chain recombines TRBV20-1 with TRBJ2-5; lacking DNA, the TRBD2 call made by TCRdb goes unchecked. The source is a human donor in good health. Some clones in this sample may be carry-over from other donors' samples. The source material was naive CXCR3- CD8+ T cells from blood. Subset reported: CD45RO-CCR7+CD27+CD95- naive CD8+ T cells lacking CXCR3 (TNR3-). The CDR3 sequence is CSARDRLGPGLKGSETQYF.